This T cell receptor (beta chain) was profiled in a study of spatial heterogeneity in lung cancer. This CDR3 region has 14 residues. Germline V CDR1 and CDR2: MNHEY, SVGAGI. The V end lost 2 bases, the J end lost 3 bases, and 11 bases lay between the germline ends. Study observations and caveats: As ubiquitous and regional nonsynonymous mutations varied, counts of ubiquitous and regional expanded TCRs tracked them, respectively. In tumors, expanded intratumoral alpha and beta TCR counts tracked mutation counts.

With regard to this clonotype: The antigen is not known.

Documented time point: sample taken at primary tumor resection. The donors comprised roughly 71 untreated early-stage non-small cell lung cancer patients. The input material, whole RNA from tumor, nontumor lung or frozen PBMC, was sequenced unsorted. Each CDR3 protein gets one entry after TCRdb re-called the 5' RACE reads with MiXCR. The repertoire includes some 2,100 distinct CDR3 sequences, approximately 19% of them detected once, and about 10% sits in the top ten. The chain combines TRBV6-5 with TRBJ2-7; D is possibly TRBD1 (6 bases). Sequencing used lung tumor tissue, obtained at surgery. This sequence originates from a male donor with early-stage non-small cell lung cancer. The CDR3, as DNA: TGTGCCAGCAGTTACACCCCGGACAGCTACGAGCAGTACTTC. This translates into CASSYTPDSYEQYF.